The source of this TCR beta chain is a study of T cell responses to AZD1222 COVID-19 vaccine (dated by TCRdb to the early 2020s). Regarding the research as a whole: AZD1222 recipients given second doses at about 4 weeks or at about 12 weeks were pooled, since spike-specific TCR depth and breadth were not found to differ between the two schedules. TCR sequencing was performed for over 230 trial participants, of whom around 210 were given two doses of AZD1222 and around 25 were given two doses of MenACWY control vaccine. Enrollment into the trials was organized by age into subgroups of 18-55, 56-69 and 70-plus years, and those subgroups contained around 150, 28 and 57 TCR-sequenced participants, respectively. Beyond this particular receptor, the publication reports: CD4 TCRs associated with the vaccine covered the entire spike protein, and the dominant responses were in regions 160-218 and 743-854. A significant rise in spike-specific TCR breadth and depth was observed after two AZD1222 doses relative to day 0 and relative to MenACWY recipients. Reportedly, close to half of the unique spike-specific TCRs recognized epitopes lying outside the regions that are mutated in the B.1.351 and B.1.1.7 variants. Because no day 14 peak-response samples were available, the repertoires could be characterized only after the peak T cell response. Most participants were white British and females outnumbered males, and the authors suggested that clonal diversity may have been underestimated. Conclusions about previously exposed vaccinees were limited because only six AZD1222 recipients were SARS-CoV-2 seropositive at baseline. The 56-69-year group was small, and its depth increase did not reach significance, likely because of low power.

Sample time point, as interpreted from the label and publication: baseline before first vaccination. Samples from vaccinated people were obtained from the UK trials COV001 and COV002, which included a single-blind randomized controlled phase 2/3 trial of AZD1222 (ChAdOx1 nCoV-19) in healthy adults. For TCRbeta chain sequencing, PBMC samples were collected from trial participants at day 0 and at day 28 after the second dose. In the germline V gene, CDR1 corresponds to SNHLY and CDR2 to FYNNEI. Spanning cysteine to phenylalanine, the CDR3 consists of 13 amino acids. This entry keeps only the CDR3 DNA: 39 bases, framed from base 1. The germline V end is reduced by 5 bases and the J end by 5 bases; junction bases left unmatched: 5. With regard to this clone: Its antigen is still unknown. No much larger clone is present one base from it, and per-base qualities are unavailable.

The CDR3 regions of human TCRbeta chains were analyzed by immunosequencing. In the original analysis: TCRs in the repertoires were matched against a reference library of SARS-CoV-2-specific TCRs that had been generated with the MIRA antigen-specificity platform. Breadth meant the fraction of unique TCRs that were SARS-CoV-2-associated, whereas depth meant the fraction of total T cells that were SARS-CoV-2-associated. Using the MIRA data, each spike-specific TCR was mapped to the spike region that the TCR reacts to and placed in a CD4 or CD8 class. Log10-transformed breadth and depth values were compared by one-way ANOVA with Sidak's multiple comparisons tests. TCRdb re-hosts the immuneACCESS table, in-frame sequences only. Its copies lack some clones; in the studies checked, an unresolved V gene accounts for under half of them, and the cause for the rest is not known. Clone size and V and J calls were adopted from that table, with D and trimming inferred from the DNA. The sample yields about 180,000 clones; about 86% were counted once. The ten largest account for around 8% of the sample.

The sequence was obtained from an adult in good health. Rearrangement joined TRBV2 to TRBJ2-5; 7 central nucleotides agree with TRBD1. Sequences were derived from peripheral blood, sampled on day 0 of AZD1222 vaccination. The DNA sequence is TGTGCCAGCAGTATACAGGGGATGGAGACCCAGTACTTC. This translates into CASSIQGMETQYF. Supplemented by the reference TRBV2 and TRBJ2-5 proteins around the CDR3, the complete variable domain is EPEVTQTPSHQVTQMGQEVILRCVPISNHLYFYWYRQILGQKVEFLVSFYNNEISEKSEIFDDQFSVERPDGSNFTLKIRSTKLEDSAMYFCASSIQGMETQYFGPGTRLLVL.